This T cell receptor (beta chain) was identified during a study of control samples from healthy donors and cancer patients. The germline V gene encodes CDR1 KGHDR and CDR2 SFDVKD. The germline V and J ends were trimmed by 9 bases and 5 bases, with 18 bases remaining between them. The CDR3 is made up of 14 amino acids. Libraries were prepared by immunoSEQ multiplex PCR; TCRdb keeps only in-frame clonotypes and omits some of them. The sample records 120,000 or so clones, around 86% being singletons. Sequencing was carried out using blood. The chain recombines TRBV24-1 with TRBJ2-5; D is uncertain. The receptor's source is a man aged 35-49 years in good health. CDR3 amino acids: CATGPGSHRETQYF. The CDR3 coding sequence is TGTGCCACCGGCCCGGGCTCCCACCGGGAGACCCAGTACTTC.